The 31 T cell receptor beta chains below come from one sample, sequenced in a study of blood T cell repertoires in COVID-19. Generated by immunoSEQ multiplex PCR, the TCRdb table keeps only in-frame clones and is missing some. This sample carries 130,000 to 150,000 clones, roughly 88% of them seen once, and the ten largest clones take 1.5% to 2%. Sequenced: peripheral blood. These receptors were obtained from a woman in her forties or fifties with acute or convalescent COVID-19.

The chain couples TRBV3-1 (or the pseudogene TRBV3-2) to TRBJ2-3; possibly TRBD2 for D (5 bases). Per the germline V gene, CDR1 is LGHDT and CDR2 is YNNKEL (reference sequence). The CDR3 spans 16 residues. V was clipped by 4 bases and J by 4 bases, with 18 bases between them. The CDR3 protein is CASSLSEVRRPDTQYF. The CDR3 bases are TGTGCCAGCAGCCTTTCGGAGGTGAGGCGACCAGATACGCAGTATTTT.

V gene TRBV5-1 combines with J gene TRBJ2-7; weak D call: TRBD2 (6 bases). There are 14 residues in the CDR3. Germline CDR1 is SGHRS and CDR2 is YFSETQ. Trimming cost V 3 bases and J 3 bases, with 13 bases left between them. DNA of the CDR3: TGCGCCAGCAGCTCCTGGACGGGAGACTACGAGCAGTACTTC. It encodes CASSSWTGDYEQYF.

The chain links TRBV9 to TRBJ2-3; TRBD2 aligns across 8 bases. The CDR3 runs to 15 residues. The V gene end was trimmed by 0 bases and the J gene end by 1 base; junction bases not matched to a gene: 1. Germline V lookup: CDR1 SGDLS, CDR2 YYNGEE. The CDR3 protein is CASSVVGGGTDTQYF. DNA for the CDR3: TGTGCCAGCAGCGTAGTCGGGGGGGGCACAGATACGCAGTATTTT. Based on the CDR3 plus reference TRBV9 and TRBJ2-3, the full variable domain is DSGVTQTPKHLITATGQRVTLRCSPRSGDLSVYWYQQSLDQGLQFLIQYYNGEERAKGNILERFSAQQFPDLHSELNLSSLELGDSALYFCASSVVGGGTDTQYFGPGTRLTVL.

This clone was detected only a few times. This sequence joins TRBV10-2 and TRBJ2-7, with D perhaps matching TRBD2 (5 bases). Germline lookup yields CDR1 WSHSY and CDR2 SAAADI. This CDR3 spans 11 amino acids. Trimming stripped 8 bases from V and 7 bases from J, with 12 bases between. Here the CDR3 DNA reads TGCGCCAGCGGATCCCCGGGGGAGCAGTACTTC. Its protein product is CASGSPGEQYF.

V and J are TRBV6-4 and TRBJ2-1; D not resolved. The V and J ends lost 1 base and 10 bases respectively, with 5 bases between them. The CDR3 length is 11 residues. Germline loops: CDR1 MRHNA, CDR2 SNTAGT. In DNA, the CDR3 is TGTGCCAGCAGTGACTACGGGGAGCAGTTCTTC. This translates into CASSDYGEQFF.

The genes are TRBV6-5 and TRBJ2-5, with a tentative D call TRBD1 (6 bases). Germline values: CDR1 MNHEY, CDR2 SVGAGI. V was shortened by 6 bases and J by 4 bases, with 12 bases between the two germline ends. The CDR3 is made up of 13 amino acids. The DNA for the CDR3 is TGTGCCAGCAGCAATGACAGGAGAGAGACCCAGTACTTC. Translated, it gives CASSNDRRETQYF.

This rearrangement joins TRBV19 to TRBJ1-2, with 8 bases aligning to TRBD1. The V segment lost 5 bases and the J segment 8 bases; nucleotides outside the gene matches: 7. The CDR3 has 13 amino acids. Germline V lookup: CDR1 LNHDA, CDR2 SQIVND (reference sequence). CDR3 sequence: CASSLGQGGGYTF. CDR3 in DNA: TGTGCCAGTAGTTTAGGACAGGGCGGCGGCTACACCTTC.

CDR3: CASSLGGTGPTDTQYF. For the CDR3, the DNA is TGCGCCAGCAGCCTAGGAGGGACAGGGCCCACAGATACGCAGTATTTT. The rearrangement joins TRBV5-1 to TRBJ2-3, with 9 bases fitting TRBD1. The germline V gene encodes CDR1 SGHRS and CDR2 YFSETQ. This CDR3 comprises 16 residues. The V segment lost 4 bases and the J segment 2 bases; nucleotides outside the gene matches: 8.

The CDR3 DNA is TGTGCCAGTAGTGTAGGACTAGCGGAACCGTTCTTC. This encodes CASSVGLAEPFF. This sequence joins TRBV19 and TRBJ2-1; 10 nucleotides align to TRBD2. J was trimmed by 15 bases and V by 5 bases; bases with no gene match: 7. The V gene's germline CDR1 is LNHDA and CDR2 SQIVND (reference sequence). This CDR3 is built from 12 residues.

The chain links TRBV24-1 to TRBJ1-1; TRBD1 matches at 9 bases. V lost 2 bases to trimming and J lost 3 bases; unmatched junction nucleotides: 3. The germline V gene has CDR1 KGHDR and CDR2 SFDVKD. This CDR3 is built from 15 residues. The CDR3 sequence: CATSDSGQGDTEAFF. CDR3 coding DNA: TGTGCCACCAGTGATTCGGGACAGGGTGACACTGAAGCTTTCTTT.

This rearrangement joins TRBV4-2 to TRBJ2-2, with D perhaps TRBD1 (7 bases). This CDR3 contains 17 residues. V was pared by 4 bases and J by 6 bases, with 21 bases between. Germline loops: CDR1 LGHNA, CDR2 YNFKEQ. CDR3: CASSPRTGGEVSGELFF. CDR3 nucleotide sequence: TGTGCCAGCAGCCCCCGGACAGGAGGGGAGGTATCCGGGGAGCTGTTTTTT.

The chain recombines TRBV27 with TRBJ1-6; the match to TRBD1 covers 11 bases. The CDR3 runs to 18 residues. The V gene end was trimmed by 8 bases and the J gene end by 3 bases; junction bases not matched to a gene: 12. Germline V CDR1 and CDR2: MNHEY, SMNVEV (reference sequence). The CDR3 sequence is CASGPTGTGGLYNSPLHF. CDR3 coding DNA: TGTGCCAGCGGTCCCACCGGGACAGGGGGTCTCTATAATTCACCCCTCCACTTT.

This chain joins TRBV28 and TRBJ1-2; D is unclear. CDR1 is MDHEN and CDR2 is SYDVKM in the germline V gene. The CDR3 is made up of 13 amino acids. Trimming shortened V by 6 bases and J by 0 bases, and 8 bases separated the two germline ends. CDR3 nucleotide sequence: TGTGCCAGCAGCTCTTATGCTAACTATGGCTACACCTTC. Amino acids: CASSSYANYGYTF.

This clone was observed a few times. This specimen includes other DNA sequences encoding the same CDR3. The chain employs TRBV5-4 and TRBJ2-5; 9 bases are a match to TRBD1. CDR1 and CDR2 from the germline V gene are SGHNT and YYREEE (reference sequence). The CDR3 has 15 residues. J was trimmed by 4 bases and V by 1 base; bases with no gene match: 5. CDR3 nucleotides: TGTGCCAGCAGCTTGACGACAGGGGGGGGAGAGACCCAGTACTTC. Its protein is CASSLTTGGGETQYF.

As DNA, the CDR3 is TGTGCCAGCAGCAAAGCCGCGGGACAGGGGATGAGCTACACCTTC. Translation: CASSKAAGQGMSYTF. The rearrangement joins TRBV7-2 to TRBJ1-2, with TRBD1 matching 10 bases. Trimming cost V 5 bases and J 9 bases; bases outside gene matches: 12. CDR3 length equals 15 residues. Germline CDR1 and CDR2: SGHTA and FQGNSA.

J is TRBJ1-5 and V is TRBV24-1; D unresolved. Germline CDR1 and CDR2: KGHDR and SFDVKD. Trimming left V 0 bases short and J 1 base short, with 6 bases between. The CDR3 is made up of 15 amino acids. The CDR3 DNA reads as TGTGCCACCAGTGATTTGCGGGGAAGCAATCAGCCCCAGCATTTT. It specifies CATSDLRGSNQPQHF.

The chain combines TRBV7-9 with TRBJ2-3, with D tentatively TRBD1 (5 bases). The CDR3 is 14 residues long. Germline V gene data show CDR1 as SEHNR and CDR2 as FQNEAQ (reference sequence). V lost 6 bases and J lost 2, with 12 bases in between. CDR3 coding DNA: TGTGCCAGCAGTCTGGACACCATCACAGATACGCAGTATTTT. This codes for CASSLDTITDTQYF. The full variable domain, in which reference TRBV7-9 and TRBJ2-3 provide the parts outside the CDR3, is DTGVSQNPRHKITKRGQNVTFRCDPISEHNRLYWYRQTLGQGPEFLTYFQNEAQLEKSRLLSDRFSAERPKGSFSTLEIQRTEQGDSAMYLCASSLDTITDTQYFGPGTRLTVL.

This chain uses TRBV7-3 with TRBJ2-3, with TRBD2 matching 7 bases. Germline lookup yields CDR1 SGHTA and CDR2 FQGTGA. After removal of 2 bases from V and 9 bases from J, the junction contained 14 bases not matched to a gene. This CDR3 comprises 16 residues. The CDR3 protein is CASSLGGTLAGVTQYF. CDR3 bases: TGTGCCAGCAGCTTAGGAGGGACCCTGGCGGGAGTCACGCAGTATTTT.

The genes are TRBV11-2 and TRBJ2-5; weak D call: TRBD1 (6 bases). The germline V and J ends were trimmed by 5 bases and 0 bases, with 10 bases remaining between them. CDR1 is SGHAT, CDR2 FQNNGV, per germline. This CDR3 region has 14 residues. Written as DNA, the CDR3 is TGTGCCAGCAGCCCAGGGACAAACCAAGAGACCCAGTACTTC. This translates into CASSPGTNQETQYF.

The CDR3 reads CASTKAEGTGELFF. The CDR3 DNA is TGTGCCAGCACCAAAGCGGAGGGCACCGGGGAGCTGTTTTTT. V gene TRBV3-1 (or the pseudogene TRBV3-2) combines with J gene TRBJ2-2; D perhaps matches TRBD2 (6 bases). V was pared by 7 bases and J by 4 bases, with 13 bases between. The germline gives CDR1 LGHDT, CDR2 YNNKEL (reference sequence). The CDR3 totals 14 residues.

The CDR3 coding sequence is TGCGCCAGCAGCCAAGATCGGTTAGTGACTTTCTTT. The encoded protein is CASSQDRLVTFF. The chain couples TRBV4-1 to TRBJ1-1, with no clear D. The germline V and J ends were trimmed by 0 bases and 12 bases, with 11 bases remaining between them. The CDR3 is 12 amino acids. Germline CDR1 MGHRA, CDR2 YSYEKL.

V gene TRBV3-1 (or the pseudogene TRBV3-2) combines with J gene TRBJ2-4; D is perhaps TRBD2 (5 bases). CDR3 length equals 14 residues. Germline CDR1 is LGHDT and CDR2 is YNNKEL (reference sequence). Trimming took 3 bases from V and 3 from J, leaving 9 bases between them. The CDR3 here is CASSHDRGKNIQYF. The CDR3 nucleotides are TGTGCCAGCAGCCACGACCGGGGCAAAAACATTCAGTACTTC.

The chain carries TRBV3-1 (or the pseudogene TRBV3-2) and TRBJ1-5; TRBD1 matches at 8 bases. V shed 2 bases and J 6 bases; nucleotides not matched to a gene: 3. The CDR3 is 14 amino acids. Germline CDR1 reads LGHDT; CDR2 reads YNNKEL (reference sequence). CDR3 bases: TGTGCCAGCAGCCAATCAGGGGGCGGTCAGCCCCAGCATTTT. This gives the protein CASSQSGGGQPQHF.

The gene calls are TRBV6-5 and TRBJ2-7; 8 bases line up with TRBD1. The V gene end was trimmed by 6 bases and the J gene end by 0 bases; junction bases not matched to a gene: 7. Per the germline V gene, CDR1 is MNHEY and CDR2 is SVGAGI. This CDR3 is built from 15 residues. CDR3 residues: CASSPDRASSYEQYF. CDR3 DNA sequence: TGTGCCAGCAGCCCGGACAGGGCGAGCTCCTACGAGCAGTACTTC.

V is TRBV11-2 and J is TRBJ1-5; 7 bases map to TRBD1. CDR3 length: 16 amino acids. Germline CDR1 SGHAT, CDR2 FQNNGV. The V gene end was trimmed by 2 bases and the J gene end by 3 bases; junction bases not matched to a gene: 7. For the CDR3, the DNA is TGTGCCAGCAGCTTATCTGGCAGGGGGTTCAATCAGCCCCAGCATTTT. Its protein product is CASSLSGRGFNQPQHF.

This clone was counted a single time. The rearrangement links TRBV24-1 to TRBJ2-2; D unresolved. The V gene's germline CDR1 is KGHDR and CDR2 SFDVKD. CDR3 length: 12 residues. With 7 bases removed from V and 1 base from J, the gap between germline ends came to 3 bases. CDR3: CATSLNTGELFF. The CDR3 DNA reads TGTGCCACCAGCTTGAACACCGGGGAGCTGTTTTTT.

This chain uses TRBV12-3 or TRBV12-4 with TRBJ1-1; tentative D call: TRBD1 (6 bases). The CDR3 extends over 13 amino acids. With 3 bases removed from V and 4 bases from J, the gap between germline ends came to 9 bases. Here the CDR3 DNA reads TGTGCCAGCAGTTTGTTGGGGGCCACTGAAGCTTTCTTT. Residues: CASSLLGATEAFF.

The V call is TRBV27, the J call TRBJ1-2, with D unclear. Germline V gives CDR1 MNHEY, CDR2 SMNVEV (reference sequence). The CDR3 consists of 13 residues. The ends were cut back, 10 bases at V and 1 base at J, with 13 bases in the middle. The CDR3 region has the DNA TGTGCCACCGCCCAGGCGAGTAACTATGGCTACACCTTC. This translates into CATAQASNYGYTF.

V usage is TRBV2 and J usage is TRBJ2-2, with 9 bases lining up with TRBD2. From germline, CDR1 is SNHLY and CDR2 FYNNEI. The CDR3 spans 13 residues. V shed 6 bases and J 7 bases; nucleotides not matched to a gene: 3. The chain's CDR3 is CASRLREGGELFF. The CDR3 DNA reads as TGTGCCAGCAGGTTGCGGGAGGGCGGGGAGCTGTTTTTT.

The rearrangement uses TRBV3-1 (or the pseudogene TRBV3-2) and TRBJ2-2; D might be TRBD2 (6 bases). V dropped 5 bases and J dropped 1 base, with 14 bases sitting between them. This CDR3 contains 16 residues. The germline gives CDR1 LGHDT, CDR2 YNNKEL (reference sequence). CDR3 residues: CASSARGAWNTGELFF. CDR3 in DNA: TGTGCCAGCAGCGCCCGCGGGGCTTGGAACACCGGGGAGCTGTTTTTT.

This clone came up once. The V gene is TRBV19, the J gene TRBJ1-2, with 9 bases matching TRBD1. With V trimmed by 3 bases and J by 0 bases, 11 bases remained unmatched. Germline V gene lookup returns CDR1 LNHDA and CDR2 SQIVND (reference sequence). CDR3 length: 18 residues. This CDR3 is CASSIAGTGSRANYGYTF. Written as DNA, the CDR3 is TGTGCCAGTAGTATTGCCGGGACAGGGAGTCGAGCTAACTATGGCTACACCTTC.